Sequencing of this T cell receptor beta chain was carried out in a study of CD8+CD57+ T cells in acquired aplastic anemia. As for the study in general: Sorted cells (CD4+ and CD8+) yielded DNA amounts that averaged approximately 3.2 ug. Study results and limitations: For CD8+ Simpson's diversity, patients and controls showed no significant difference.

Patients chosen for sequencing had CD8+CD57+ cells that had expanded, as shown by flow cytometry. Severe acquired aplastic anemia was the diagnosis recorded for all patients. The CDR3 contains 15 residues. Deletions cut 3 bases from V and 4 bases from J, with 16 bases between. Germline V lookup: CDR1 DFQATT, CDR2 SNEGSKA (reference sequence). This clonotype was recorded at least ten times. What it binds is not known. CDR3 and TCR beta VDJ profiling relied on genomic DNA as the template. TCRdb analysed the reads with MiXCR anew, one entry per CDR3 protein. The table has around 180,000 distinct CDR3 sequences, roughly 50% seen once.

V and J are TRBV20-1 and TRBJ1-5, with a possible D match to TRBD1 (5 bases). The TCR comes from a human donor with aplastic anemia. The specimen was sorted CD4+, CD8+, or CD8+CD57+ T cells (not recorded which) from PBMCs. The CDR3 DNA is TGCAGTGCTAGGGGGCCGGGAGGGATTAATCAGCCCCAGCATTTT. Its translation: CSARGPGGINQPQHF.